The clone carrying this T cell receptor beta chain has a handful of counts. The antigen remains unidentified. The data were produced by immunoSEQ multiplex PCR, yet TCRdb's version contains in-frame clones alone and is incomplete. This sample has 45,000 to 50,000 clones; about 67% occur once, and the top ten carry nearly 5.5%. This entry comes from a study of vaccination effects on CD4 cells after COVID-19. For the study at large: Over 1.5 million PBMC per well were cultured with around 10 IU/ml IL-2 and about 10 ug/ml peptides.

The culture ran for about 10 days, and then CD4+ T cells were isolated. Germline CDR1 reads MDHEN; CDR2 reads SYDVKM. V lost 6 bases to trimming and J lost 1 base, with 16 bases between them. This CDR3 spans 16 amino acids. The sequencing used CD4+ T cells from PBMCs cultured without peptide, collected before COVID-19 vaccination. The sequence came from a human donor who received a COVID-19 vaccine. The chain recombines TRBV28 with TRBJ2-1; D might be TRBD2 (7 bases). CDR3 coding DNA: TGTGCCAGCAGCCTCATGGGGGGGCGGTCCTACAATGAGCAGTTCTTC. As protein: CASSLMGGRSYNEQFF.